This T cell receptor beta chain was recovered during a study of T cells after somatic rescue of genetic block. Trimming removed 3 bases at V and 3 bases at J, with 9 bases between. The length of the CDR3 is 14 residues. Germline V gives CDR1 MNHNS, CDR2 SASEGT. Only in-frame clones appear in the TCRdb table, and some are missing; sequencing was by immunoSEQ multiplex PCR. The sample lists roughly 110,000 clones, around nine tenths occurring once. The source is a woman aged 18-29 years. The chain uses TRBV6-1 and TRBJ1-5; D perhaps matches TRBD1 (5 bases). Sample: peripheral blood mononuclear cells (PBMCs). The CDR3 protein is CASSEGGSNQPQHF. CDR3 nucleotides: TGTGCCAGCAGTGAGGGGGGATCCAATCAGCCCCAGCATTTT.